Sequencing of this T cell receptor beta chain was carried out in a study of memory CD4+ T cells and cytomegalovirus serostatus. The sort gate was single viable CD3+CD4+CD8-CD45RO+ cells for memory CD4+ T cells. The method was immunoSEQ multiplex PCR; TCRdb's version includes in-frame clones alone and lacks a portion of them. The profile shows around 76,000 clones, 75% to 85% of them singletons. Study conclusions and caveats: Median bootstrapped AUC for CMV status was about 0.94 originally, about 0.9 US-trained.

CDR1 MNHEY and CDR2 SVGAGI come from the germline V gene. V trimming: 2 bases; J trimming: 3 bases; junction bases outside the gene matches: 3. The CDR3 consists of 15 residues. Notes on this clone: The target antigen is unknown.

This TCR was recovered from an adult in good health and CMV-seropositive. The J gene is TRBJ2-2, the V gene TRBV6-5; 7 nucleotides align to TRBD1. Sequencing used memory CD4+ T cells from blood. The CDR3 spells CASSYRQGDTGELFF. CDR3 nucleotides: TGTGCCAGCAGTTACCGGCAGGGGGACACCGGGGAGCTGTTTTTT.